Described below is a single T cell receptor (beta chain) sequence and its context. This specimen comes from a study of blood T cell repertoires in COVID-19. Study-level information: From the United States, Italy and Spain came samples of acute and convalescent COVID-19. In each case, the material was cDNA or gDNA derived from T cells, B-cell-depleted T cells, or PBMCs.

In the study's own analysis: Scientists estimated how many nucleated cells there were by amplifying reference gene primers. Clones were sequenced by immunoSEQ multiplex PCR, and TCRdb holds only the in-frame ones, with some missing. V and J calls and clone size are copied from that table; D and trimming were computed from the DNA. The data hold some 57,000 clones, with about nine tenths observed a single time. V lost 3 bases, J lost 0 bases, and 11 bases lay in between. CDR1 SNHLY and CDR2 FYNNEI come from the germline V gene. The CDR3 has 16 amino acids. This clonotype was sampled from a human donor in a cohort sampled during active COVID-19. Sequences were obtained from peripheral blood. The genes are TRBV2 and TRBJ2-2; D might be TRBD2 (6 bases). In DNA, the CDR3 is TGTGCCAGCAGTGACCCCAGCGGGTCGAACACCGGGGAGCTGTTTTTT. Amino acid sequence: CASSDPSGSNTGELFF.